Given below is one T cell receptor beta chain in context. Profiled with immunoSEQ multiplex PCR; TCRdb holds only in-frame clones, not every one. The table lists a few thousand clones, 25% of them singletons. These data originate in a study of T cells in localized non-small cell lung cancer. V gave up 5 bases and J gave up 4 bases; unmatched junction bases: 6. Germline CDR1 and CDR2: SQVTM and ANQGSEA. The CDR3 has 13 residues. This sequence joins TRBV29-1 and TRBJ1-2; 8 nucleotides line up with TRBD1. The receptor was derived from a male donor older than 55 with stage I lung adenocarcinoma. The sample was lung tumor tissue, taken before any cancer treatment. CDR3: CSVFGQGGYGYTF. CDR3 DNA sequence: TGCAGCGTTTTCGGACAGGGTGGCTATGGCTACACCTTC. The variable domain in full, with the rest retrieved from reference TRBV29-1 and TRBJ1-2, is SAVISQKPSRDICQRGTSLTIQCQVDSQVTMMFWYRQQPGQSLTLIATANQGSEATYESGFVIDKFPISRPNLTFSTLTVSNMSPEDSSIYLCSVFGQGGYGYTFGSGTRLTVV.